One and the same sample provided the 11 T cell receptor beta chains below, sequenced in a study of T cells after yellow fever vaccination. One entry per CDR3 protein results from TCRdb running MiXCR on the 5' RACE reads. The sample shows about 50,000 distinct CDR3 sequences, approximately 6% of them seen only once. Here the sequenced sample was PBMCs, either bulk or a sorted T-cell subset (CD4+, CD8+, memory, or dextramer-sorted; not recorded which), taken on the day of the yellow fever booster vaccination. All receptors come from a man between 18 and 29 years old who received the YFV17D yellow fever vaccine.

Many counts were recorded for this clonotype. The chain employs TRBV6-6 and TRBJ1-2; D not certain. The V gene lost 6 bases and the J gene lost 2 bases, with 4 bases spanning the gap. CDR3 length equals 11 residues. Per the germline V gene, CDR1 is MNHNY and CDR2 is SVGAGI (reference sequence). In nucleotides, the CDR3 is TGTGCCAGCAGACGAAACTATGGCTACACCTTC. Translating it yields CASRRNYGYTF.

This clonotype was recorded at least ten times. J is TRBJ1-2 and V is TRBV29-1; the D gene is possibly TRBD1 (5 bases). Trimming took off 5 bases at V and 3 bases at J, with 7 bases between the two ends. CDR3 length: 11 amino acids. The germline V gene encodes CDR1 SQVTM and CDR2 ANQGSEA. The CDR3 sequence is CSVQQDYGYTF. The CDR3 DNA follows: TGCAGCGTTCAACAGGACTATGGCTACACCTTC. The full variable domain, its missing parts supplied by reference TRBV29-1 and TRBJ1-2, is SAVISQKPSRDICQRGTSLTIQCQVDSQVTMMFWYRQQPGQSLTLIATANQGSEATYESGFVIDKFPISRPNLTFSTLTVSNMSPEDSSIYLCSVQQDYGYTFGSGTRLTVV.

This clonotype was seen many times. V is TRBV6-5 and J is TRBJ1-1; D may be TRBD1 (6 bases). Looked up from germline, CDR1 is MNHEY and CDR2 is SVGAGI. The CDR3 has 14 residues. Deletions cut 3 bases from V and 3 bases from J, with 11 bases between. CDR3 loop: CASSYGRGYTEAFF. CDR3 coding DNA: TGTGCCAGCAGTTATGGGAGGGGGTACACTGAAGCTTTCTTT.

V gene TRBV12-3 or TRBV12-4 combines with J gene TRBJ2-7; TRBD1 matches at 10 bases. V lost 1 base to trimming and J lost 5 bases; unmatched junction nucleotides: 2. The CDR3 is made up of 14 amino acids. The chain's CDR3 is CASSLGDRGHEQYF. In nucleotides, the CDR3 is TGTGCCAGCAGTTTAGGGGACAGGGGCCACGAGCAGTACTTC.

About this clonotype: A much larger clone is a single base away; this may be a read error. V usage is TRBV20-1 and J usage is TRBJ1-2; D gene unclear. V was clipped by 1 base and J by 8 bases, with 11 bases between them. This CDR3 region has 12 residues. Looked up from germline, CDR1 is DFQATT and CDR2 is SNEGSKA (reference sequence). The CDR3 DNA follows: TGCAGTGCTAGAGGACCGGGTGAGGGCTACACCTTC. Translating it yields CSARGPGEGYTF.

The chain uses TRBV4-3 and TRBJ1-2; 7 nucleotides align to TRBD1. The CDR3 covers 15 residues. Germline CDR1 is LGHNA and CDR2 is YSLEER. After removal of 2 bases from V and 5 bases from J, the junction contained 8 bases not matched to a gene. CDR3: CASSQLPGQSYGYTF. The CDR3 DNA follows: TGCGCCAGCAGCCAACTACCGGGACAGTCTTATGGCTACACCTTC.

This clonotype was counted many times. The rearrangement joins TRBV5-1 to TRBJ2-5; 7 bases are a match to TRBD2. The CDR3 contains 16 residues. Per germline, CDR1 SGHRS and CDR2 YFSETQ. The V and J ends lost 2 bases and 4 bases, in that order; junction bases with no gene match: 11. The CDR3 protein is CASSFSAGGGGETQYF. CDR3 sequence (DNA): TGCGCCAGCAGCTTTTCTGCTGGCGGGGGAGGAGAGACCCAGTACTTC.

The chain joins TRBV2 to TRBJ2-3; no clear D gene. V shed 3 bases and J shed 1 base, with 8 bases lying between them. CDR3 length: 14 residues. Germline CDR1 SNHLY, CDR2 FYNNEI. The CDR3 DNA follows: TGTGCCAGCAGTGATCTGCCAGGCACAGATACGCAGTATTTT. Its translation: CASSDLPGTDTQYF.

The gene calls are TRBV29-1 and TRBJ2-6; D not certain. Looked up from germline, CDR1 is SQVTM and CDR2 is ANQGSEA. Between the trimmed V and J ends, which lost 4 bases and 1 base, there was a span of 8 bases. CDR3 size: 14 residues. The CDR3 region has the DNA TGCAGCGTTGCTGGGTTATCTGGGGCCAACGTCCTGACTTTC. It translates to CSVAGLSGANVLTF.

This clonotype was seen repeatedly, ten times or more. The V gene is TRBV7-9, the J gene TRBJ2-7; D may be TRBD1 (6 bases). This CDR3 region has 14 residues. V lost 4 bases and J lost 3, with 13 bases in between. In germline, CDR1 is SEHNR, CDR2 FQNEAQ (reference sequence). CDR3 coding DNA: TGTGCCAGCAGCTCGGACGGGACATTCTACGAGCAGTACTTC. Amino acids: CASSSDGTFYEQYF. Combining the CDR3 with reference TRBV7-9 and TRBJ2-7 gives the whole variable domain DTGVSQNPRHKITKRGQNVTFRCDPISEHNRLYWYRQTLGQGPEFLTYFQNEAQLEKSRLLSDRFSAERPKGSFSTLEIQRTEQGDSAMYLCASSSDGTFYEQYFGPGTRLTVT.

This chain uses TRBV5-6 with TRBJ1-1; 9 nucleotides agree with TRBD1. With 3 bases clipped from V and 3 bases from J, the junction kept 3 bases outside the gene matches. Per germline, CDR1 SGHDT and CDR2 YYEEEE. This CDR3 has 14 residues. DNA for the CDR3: TGTGCCAGCAGCTGGGGGACAGGGCACACTGAAGCTTTCTTT. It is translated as CASSWGTGHTEAFF.